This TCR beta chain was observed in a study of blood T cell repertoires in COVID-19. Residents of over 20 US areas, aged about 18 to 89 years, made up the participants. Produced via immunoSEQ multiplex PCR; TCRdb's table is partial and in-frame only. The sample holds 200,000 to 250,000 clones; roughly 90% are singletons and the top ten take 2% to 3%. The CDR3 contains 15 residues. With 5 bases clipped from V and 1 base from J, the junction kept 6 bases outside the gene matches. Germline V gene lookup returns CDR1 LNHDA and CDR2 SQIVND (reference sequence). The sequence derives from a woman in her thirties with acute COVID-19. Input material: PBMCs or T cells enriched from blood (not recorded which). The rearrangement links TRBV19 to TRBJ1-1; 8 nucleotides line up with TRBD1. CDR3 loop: CASSASGQENTEAFF. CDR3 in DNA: TGTGCCAGTAGTGCCTCGGGACAGGAGAACACTGAAGCTTTCTTT.